This TCR beta chain is drawn from a study of T cell responses to AZD1222 COVID-19 vaccine. The protocol was immunoSEQ multiplex PCR, while the TCRdb copy is restricted to in-frame clones and leaves out a portion. The table includes 140,000 to 150,000 clones, just over 90% detected once. The CDR3 runs 14 residues. V lost 4 bases, J lost 0 bases, and 11 bases lay in between. CDR1 and CDR2 (germline): SGHNT, YYREEE (reference sequence). This TCR derives from an adult in good health. The sample here was peripheral blood, taken on day 0 of AZD1222 vaccination. V gene TRBV5-4 combines with J gene TRBJ2-7; D remains unclear. The CDR3 nucleotides are TGTGCCAGCAGCCCGGGTGGAAGCTCCTACGAGCAGTACTTC. Amino acid sequence: CASSPGGSSYEQYF. The full variable domain, in which reference TRBV5-4 and TRBJ2-7 provide the parts outside the CDR3, is ETGVTQSPTHLIKTRGQQVTLRCSSQSGHNTVSWYQQALGQGPQFIFQYYREEENGRGNFPPRFSGLQFPNYSSELNVNALELDDSALYLCASSPGGSSYEQYFGPGTRLTVT.